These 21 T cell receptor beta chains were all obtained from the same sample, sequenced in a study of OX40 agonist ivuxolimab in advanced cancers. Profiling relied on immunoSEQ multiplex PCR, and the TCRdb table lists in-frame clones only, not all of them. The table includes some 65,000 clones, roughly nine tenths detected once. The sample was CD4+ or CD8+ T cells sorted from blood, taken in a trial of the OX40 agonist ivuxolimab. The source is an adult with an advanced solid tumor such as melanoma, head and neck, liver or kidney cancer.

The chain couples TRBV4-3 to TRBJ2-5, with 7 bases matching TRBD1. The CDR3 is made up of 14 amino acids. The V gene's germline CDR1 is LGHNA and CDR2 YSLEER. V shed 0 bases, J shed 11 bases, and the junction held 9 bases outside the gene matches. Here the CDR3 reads CASSQDRGQREQYF. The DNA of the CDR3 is TGCGCCAGCAGCCAAGATAGGGGACAGAGGGAGCAGTACTTC.

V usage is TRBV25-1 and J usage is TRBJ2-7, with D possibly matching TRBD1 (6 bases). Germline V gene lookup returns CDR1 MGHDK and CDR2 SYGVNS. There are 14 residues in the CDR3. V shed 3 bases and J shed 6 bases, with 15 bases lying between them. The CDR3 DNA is TGTGCCAGCAGTGACTCACAGGGACCCGCCGAGCAGTACTTC. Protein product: CASSDSQGPAEQYF.

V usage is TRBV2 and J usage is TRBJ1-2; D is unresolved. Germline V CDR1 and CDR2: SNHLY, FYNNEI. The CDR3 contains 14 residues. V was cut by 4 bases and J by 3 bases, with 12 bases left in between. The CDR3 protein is CASSGENTYYGYTF. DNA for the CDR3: TGTGCCAGCAGTGGGGAGAACACCTACTATGGCTACACCTTC.

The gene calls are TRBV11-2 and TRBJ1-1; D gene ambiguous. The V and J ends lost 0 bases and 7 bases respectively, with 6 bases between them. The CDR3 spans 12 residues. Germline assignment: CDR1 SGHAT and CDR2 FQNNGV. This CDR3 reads CASSLDHLEAFF. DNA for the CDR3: TGTGCCAGCAGCTTAGATCACCTTGAAGCTTTCTTT.

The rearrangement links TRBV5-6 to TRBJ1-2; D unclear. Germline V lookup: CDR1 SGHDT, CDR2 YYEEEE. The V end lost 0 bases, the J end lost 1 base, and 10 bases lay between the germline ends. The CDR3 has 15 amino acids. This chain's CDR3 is CASSLGVKGNYGYTF. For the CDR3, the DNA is TGTGCCAGCAGCTTGGGCGTTAAGGGTAACTATGGCTACACCTTC.

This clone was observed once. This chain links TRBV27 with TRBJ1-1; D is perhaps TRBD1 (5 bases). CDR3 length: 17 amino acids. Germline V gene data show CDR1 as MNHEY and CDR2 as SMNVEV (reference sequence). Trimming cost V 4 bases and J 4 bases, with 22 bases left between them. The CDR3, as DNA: TGTGCCAGCAGTTCCCCGAATGATCAGGGACGACGCACTGAAGCTTTCTTT. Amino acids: CASSSPNDQGRRTEAFF.

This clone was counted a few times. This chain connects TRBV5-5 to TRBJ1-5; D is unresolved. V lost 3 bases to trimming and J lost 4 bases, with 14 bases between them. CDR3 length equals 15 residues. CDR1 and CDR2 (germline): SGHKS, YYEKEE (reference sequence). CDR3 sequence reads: CASSSNPLLNQPQHF. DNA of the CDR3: TGTGCCAGCAGCTCAAATCCCCTATTGAATCAGCCCCAGCATTTT.

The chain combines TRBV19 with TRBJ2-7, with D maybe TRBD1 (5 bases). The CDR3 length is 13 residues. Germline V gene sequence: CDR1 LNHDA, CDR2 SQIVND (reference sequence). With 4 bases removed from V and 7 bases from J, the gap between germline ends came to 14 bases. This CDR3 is CASSTTTRQEQYF. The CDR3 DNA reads TGTGCCAGTAGTACGACAACTCGACAGGAGCAGTACTTC.

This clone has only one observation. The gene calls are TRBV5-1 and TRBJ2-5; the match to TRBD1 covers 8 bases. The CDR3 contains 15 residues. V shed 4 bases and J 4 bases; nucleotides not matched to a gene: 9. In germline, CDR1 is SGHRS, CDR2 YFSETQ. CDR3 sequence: CASSDHTGGGETQYF. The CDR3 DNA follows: TGCGCCAGCAGCGATCATACAGGGGGTGGAGAGACCCAGTACTTC.

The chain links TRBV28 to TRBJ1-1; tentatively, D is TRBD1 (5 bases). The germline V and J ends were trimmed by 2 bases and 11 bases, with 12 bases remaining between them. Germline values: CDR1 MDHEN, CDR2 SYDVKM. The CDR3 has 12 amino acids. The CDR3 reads CASSLLRGTAFF. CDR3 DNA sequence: TGTGCCAGCAGTTTACTGAGGGGCACGGCTTTCTTT.

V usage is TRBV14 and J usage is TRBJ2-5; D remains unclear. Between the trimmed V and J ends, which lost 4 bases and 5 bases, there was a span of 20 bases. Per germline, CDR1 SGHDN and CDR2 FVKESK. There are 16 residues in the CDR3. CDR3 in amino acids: CASSLGWHTVGETQYF. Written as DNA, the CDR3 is TGTGCCAGCAGCCTAGGATGGCATACAGTAGGGGAGACCCAGTACTTC. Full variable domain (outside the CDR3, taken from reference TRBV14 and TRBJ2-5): EAGVTQFPSHSVIEKGQTVTLRCDPISGHDNLYWYRRVMGKEIKFLLHFVKESKQDESGMPNNRFLAERTGGTYSTLKVQPAELEDSGVYFCASSLGWHTVGETQYFGPGTRLLVL.

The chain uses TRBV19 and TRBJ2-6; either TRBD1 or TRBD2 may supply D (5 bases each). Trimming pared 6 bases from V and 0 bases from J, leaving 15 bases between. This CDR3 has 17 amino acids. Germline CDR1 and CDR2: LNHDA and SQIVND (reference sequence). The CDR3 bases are TGTGCCAGTAGCCCCTCCGGGACGCCCTCTGGGGCCAACGTCCTGACTTTC. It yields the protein CASSPSGTPSGANVLTF.

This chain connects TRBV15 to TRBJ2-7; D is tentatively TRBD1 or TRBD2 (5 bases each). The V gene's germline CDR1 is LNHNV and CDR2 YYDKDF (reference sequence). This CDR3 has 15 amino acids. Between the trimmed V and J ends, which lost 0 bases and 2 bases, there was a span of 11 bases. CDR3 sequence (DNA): TGTGCCACCAGCAGAGACCTGGGACGGACCTACGAGCAGTACTTC. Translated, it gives CATSRDLGRTYEQYF.

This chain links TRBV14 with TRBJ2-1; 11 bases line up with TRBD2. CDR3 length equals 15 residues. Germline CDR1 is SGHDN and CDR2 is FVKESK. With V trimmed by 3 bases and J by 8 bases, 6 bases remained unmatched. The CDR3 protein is CASSHTSGSRDEQFF. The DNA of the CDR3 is TGTGCCAGCAGCCATACTAGCGGGAGTCGGGATGAGCAGTTCTTC. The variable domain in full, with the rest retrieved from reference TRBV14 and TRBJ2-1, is EAGVTQFPSHSVIEKGQTVTLRCDPISGHDNLYWYRRVMGKEIKFLLHFVKESKQDESGMPNNRFLAERTGGTYSTLKVQPAELEDSGVYFCASSHTSGSRDEQFFGPGTRLTVL.

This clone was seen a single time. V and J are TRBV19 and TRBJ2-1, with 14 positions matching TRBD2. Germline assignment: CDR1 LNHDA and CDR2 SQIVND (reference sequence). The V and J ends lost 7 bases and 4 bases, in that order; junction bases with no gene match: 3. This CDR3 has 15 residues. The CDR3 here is CASKGLAGAYNEQFF. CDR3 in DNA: TGTGCCAGTAAGGGACTAGCGGGAGCGTACAATGAGCAGTTCTTC.

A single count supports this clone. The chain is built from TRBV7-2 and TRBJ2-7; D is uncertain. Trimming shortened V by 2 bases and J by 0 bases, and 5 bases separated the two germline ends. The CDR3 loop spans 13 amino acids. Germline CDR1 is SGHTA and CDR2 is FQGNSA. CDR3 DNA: TGTGCCAGCAGCTTAATGCTCTCCTACGAGCAGTACTTC. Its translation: CASSLMLSYEQYF.

The CDR3 loop reads CASSSTPDRDQETQYF. In DNA form, the CDR3 reads TGTGCCAGCAGTTCTACCCCCGACAGGGACCAAGAGACCCAGTACTTC. This chain uses TRBV6-6 with TRBJ2-5; 7 positions match TRBD1. Trimming removed 4 bases from V and 0 bases from J; junction bases left unmatched: 8. CDR3 length: 16 residues. Germline V gene sequence: CDR1 MNHNY, CDR2 SVGAGI (reference sequence).

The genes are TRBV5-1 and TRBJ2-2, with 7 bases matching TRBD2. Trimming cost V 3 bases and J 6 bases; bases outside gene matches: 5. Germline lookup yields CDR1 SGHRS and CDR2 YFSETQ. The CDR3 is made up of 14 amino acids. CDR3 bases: TGCGCCAGCAGCTCGGGACGGGGGGCCGGGGAGCTGTTTTTT. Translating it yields CASSSGRGAGELFF.

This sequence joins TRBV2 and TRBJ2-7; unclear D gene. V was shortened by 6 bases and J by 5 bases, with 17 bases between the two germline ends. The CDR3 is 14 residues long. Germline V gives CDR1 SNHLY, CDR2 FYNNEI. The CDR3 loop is CASRHPTGSHEQYF. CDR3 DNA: TGTGCCAGCAGACACCCGACCGGGTCCCACGAGCAGTACTTC.

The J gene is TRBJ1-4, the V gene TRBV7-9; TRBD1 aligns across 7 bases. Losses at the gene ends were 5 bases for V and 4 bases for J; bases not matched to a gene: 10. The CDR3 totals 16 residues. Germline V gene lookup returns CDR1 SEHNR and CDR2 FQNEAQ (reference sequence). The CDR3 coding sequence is TGTGCCAGCAGCCAGAACGACAGGGCTGGTAATGAAAAACTGTTTTTT. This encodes CASSQNDRAGNEKLFF.

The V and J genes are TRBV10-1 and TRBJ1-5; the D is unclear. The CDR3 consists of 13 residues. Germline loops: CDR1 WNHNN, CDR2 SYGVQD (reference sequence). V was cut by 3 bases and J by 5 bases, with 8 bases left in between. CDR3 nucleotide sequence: TGCGCCAGCAGTGATTTTGGAGATCAGCCCCAGCATTTT. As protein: CASSDFGDQPQHF.